This record looks at one T cell receptor beta chain sequence and its context. No antigen is known for it. This CDR3 is built from 16 residues. From germline, CDR1 is MNHEY and CDR2 SVGEGT. The V gene lost 3 bases and the J gene lost 5 bases, with 19 bases spanning the gap. The data are from a study of regulatory T cells in long-lasting Graves disease. General study points: The study found lower TCR diversity in persistent Graves' patients than in newly diagnosed ones. Results may be inaccurate due to the small sample size. There were preferences for TRBV28, TRBJ1-2 and TRBJ2-5 in persistent disease.

Through Arm-PCR of CDR3 regions and iRepertoire HTBI primers, TCR beta libraries were built. Original processing methods: Looking across samples, the authors found approximately 60 TRBV and some 13 TRBJ segments. TCRdb itself ran the multiplex PCR reads through MiXCR, one entry per CDR3 protein. The V and J calls here are based on TCRdb, not the publication. The sample lists fewer than 400,000 distinct CDR3 sequences, 15% to 20% occurring once. Time point indicated: newly diagnosed GD, antithyroid drugs for less than 3 months. After RNA was extracted from PBMCs, the TCR library was made from it. The sample here was peripheral blood mononuclear cells (PBMCs), taken at new diagnosis, from a patient treated with antithyroid drugs. This clonotype was sampled from a female donor with Graves disease. The rearrangement joins TRBV6-2 or TRBV6-3 to TRBJ2-5; D is perhaps TRBD1 or TRBD2 (5 bases each). CDR3 DNA: TGTGCCAGCAGTTATACGCAGGGAGAAAGGTGGGAGACCCAGTACTTC. Protein: CASSYTQGERWETQYF.